One and the same sample provided the 32 T cell receptor beta chains below, sequenced in a study of beta chain features in type 1 diabetes. No antigens are known for them. Study findings and constraints: In all four CD4+ subsets, TCRB CDR3 length was significantly, moderately reduced in type 1 diabetes.

Every bit of the isolated RNA underwent reverse transcription, so sequencing read expressed TCRB transcripts. Clones were sequenced by immunoSEQ multiplex PCR, and TCRdb holds only the in-frame ones, with some missing. The table includes some 63,000 clones, just under 50% detected once. Sequences were obtained from central memory CD4+ T cells from blood. The receptors were sampled from a man younger than 45 with type 1 diabetes.

The chain uses TRBV2 and TRBJ2-1, with 10 bases matching TRBD2. Germline trimming cut 4 bases from V and 8 bases from J; bases unmatched to any gene: 8. Germline CDR1 reads SNHLY; CDR2 reads FYNNEI. The CDR3 contains 15 residues. The CDR3 region has the DNA TGTGCCAGCAGTGGTCCAGCGGGGGGGACCCATGAGCAGTTCTTC. Protein product: CASSGPAGGTHEQFF.

The chain carries TRBV5-1 and TRBJ2-7, with 7 bases aligning to TRBD2. The ends lost 5 bases at V and 5 bases at J; junction bases unmatched: 4. Germline CDR1 SGHRS, CDR2 YFSETQ. This CDR3 comprises 12 residues. This CDR3 is CASRREWDEQYF. The CDR3 coding sequence is TGCGCCAGCAGGCGGGAGTGGGACGAGCAGTACTTC.

The chain has TRBV7-9 and TRBJ1-1; weak D call: TRBD1 (5 bases). The V end lost 3 bases, the J end lost 4 bases, and 9 bases lay between the germline ends. The CDR3 spans 13 residues. The V gene's germline CDR1 is SEHNR and CDR2 FQNEAQ (reference sequence). CDR3 bases: TGTGCCAGCAGCTTCTTGGGGGGCACTGAAGCTTTCTTT. Translating gives CASSFLGGTEAFF.

This clone has only one observation. The V call is TRBV7-9, the J call TRBJ1-5, with 8 nucleotides matching TRBD1. This CDR3 is 14 amino acids long. The junction had 1 base not matched to a gene; V was cut back by 4 bases and J by 2 bases. Germline V CDR1 and CDR2: SEHNR, FQNEAQ (reference sequence). The DNA of the CDR3 is TGTGCCAGCAGCTCGGACAGGGGCAATCAGCCCCAGCATTTT. Translating it yields CASSSDRGNQPQHF.

The genes are TRBV7-8 and TRBJ1-1; 10 nucleotides line up with TRBD1. Losses at the gene ends were 5 bases for V and 5 bases for J; bases not matched to a gene: 5. Germline V lookup: CDR1 SGHVS, CDR2 FQNEAQ. The CDR3 sequence is 14 residues long. In DNA form, the CDR3 reads TGTGCCAGCAGCCTGGGACAGGGGTGGACTGAAGCTTTCTTT. Its translation is CASSLGQGWTEAFF.

This chain uses TRBV5-6 with TRBJ2-5; maybe TRBD1 (7 bases). In germline, CDR1 is SGHDT, CDR2 YYEEEE. This CDR3 contains 16 residues. V shed 3 bases and J shed 5 bases, with 20 bases lying between them. The CDR3 nucleotides read TGTGCCAGCAGCTCCGGGTACGGGCAGGGGGGTGAGACCCAGTACTTC. Translating gives CASSSGYGQGGETQYF.

In its sample, this clone was seen a few times. This chain connects TRBV7-9 to TRBJ1-1; the match to TRBD1 covers 8 bases. The V gene's germline CDR1 is SEHNR and CDR2 FQNEAQ (reference sequence). The V segment lost 4 bases and the J segment 5 bases; nucleotides outside the gene matches: 9. This CDR3 spans 15 amino acids. The CDR3 DNA follows: TGTGCCAGCAGCTCTGATGGCCGACAGGGGACTGAAGCTTTCTTT. Protein product: CASSSDGRQGTEAFF.

The chain is built from TRBV27 and TRBJ1-6, with D maybe TRBD1 (6 bases). V was trimmed by 0 bases and J by 8 bases, leaving 23 bases between them. The V gene's germline CDR1 is MNHEY and CDR2 SMNVEV (reference sequence). The CDR3 length is 19 residues. CDR3 residues: CASSLSRLGLWDTDSPLHF. The DNA of the CDR3 is TGTGCCAGCAGTTTATCCCGACTGGGCCTTTGGGACACTGATTCACCCCTCCACTTT.

The gene calls are TRBV6-5 and TRBJ2-7; D is possibly TRBD2 (6 bases). Per the germline V gene, CDR1 is MNHEY and CDR2 is SVGAGI. V was cut by 8 bases and J by 4 bases, with 21 bases left in between. The CDR3 spans 15 residues. The DNA of the CDR3 is TGTGCCAGCGGCCCCAGGAGGGGCTTACCGTACGAGCAGTACTTC. This translates into CASGPRRGLPYEQYF.

The V and J genes are TRBV23-1 and TRBJ2-7; TRBD2 is a possible D gene (7 bases). TRBV23-1 qualifies as an ORF whose function is uncertain. Trimming removed 3 bases from V and 4 bases from J, with 10 bases in between. The CDR3 is 13 amino acids. In DNA form, the CDR3 reads TGCGCCAGCAGTCACGGGGGGCCGTACGAGCAGTACTTC. Translation: CASSHGGPYEQYF.

This chain joins TRBV11-3 and TRBJ1-6; D is ambiguous. The CDR3 consists of 14 residues. Germline CDR1 and CDR2: SGHNT and YENEEA. V was trimmed by 1 base and J by 10 bases, leaving 11 bases between them. This CDR3 is CASSLGPEGSPLHF. The CDR3, as DNA: TGTGCCAGCAGCTTAGGCCCTGAGGGATCACCCCTCCACTTT.

This clone has only a few counts. This rearrangement joins TRBV7-2 to TRBJ1-2; a possible D gene is TRBD1 (5 bases). The germline V gene has CDR1 SGHTA and CDR2 FQGNSA. The V end lost 3 bases, the J end lost 6 bases, and 11 bases lay between the germline ends. The CDR3 contains 13 residues. The CDR3 DNA sequence: TGTGCCAGCAGCTTCAGGGTTGCCGATGGCTACACCTTC. Its translation: CASSFRVADGYTF.

This chain connects TRBV6-1 to TRBJ2-7; D gene unclear. Germline V gene lookup returns CDR1 MNHNS and CDR2 SASEGT. The CDR3 covers 12 residues. The V end lost 5 bases, the J end lost 7 bases, and 12 bases lay between the germline ends. The CDR3 protein is CASSPRPREQYF. Here the CDR3 DNA reads TGTGCCAGCAGTCCCCGCCCTAGGGAGCAGTACTTC.

This chain links TRBV19 with TRBJ2-6; TRBD1 matches 7 bases. Germline loops: CDR1 LNHDA, CDR2 SQIVND (reference sequence). The CDR3 sequence is 16 residues long. With V trimmed by 9 bases and J by 4 bases, 12 bases remained unmatched. The CDR3 is CASHRGQVAGANVLTF. The CDR3 region has the DNA TGTGCCAGCCATAGAGGACAGGTGGCCGGGGCCAACGTCCTGACTTTC.

This chain connects TRBV7-9 to TRBJ2-2; 11 bases align to TRBD2. V was clipped by 2 bases and J by 1 base; unmatched bases: 6. The germline V gene has CDR1 SEHNR and CDR2 FQNEAQ (reference sequence). The CDR3 totals 18 residues. The CDR3 here is CASSLNLLAGENTGELFF. The CDR3 DNA follows: TGTGCCAGCAGCTTAAATCTACTAGCGGGAGAGAACACCGGGGAGCTGTTTTTT. Full variable domain (remainder filled in from reference TRBV7-9 and TRBJ2-2): DTGVSQNPRHKITKRGQNVTFRCDPISEHNRLYWYRQTLGQGPEFLTYFQNEAQLEKSRLLSDRFSAERPKGSFSTLEIQRTEQGDSAMYLCASSLNLLAGENTGELFFGEGSRLTVL.

The rearrangement uses TRBV7-8 and TRBJ1-1; no reliable D call. CDR3 length equals 16 residues. Germline V gives CDR1 SGHVS, CDR2 FQNEAQ. The V gene lost 1 base and the J gene lost 3 bases, with 15 bases spanning the gap. CDR3 in DNA: TGTGCCAGCAGCTTAGTGGCCGCGCGGAAGGACACTGAAGCTTTCTTT. Protein sequence: CASSLVAARKDTEAFF.

This clone has only a few counts. V and J are TRBV2 and TRBJ1-3; D might be TRBD1 (5 bases). Germline V gene lookup returns CDR1 SNHLY and CDR2 FYNNEI. Deletions cut 5 bases from V and 0 bases from J, with 11 bases between. The CDR3 spans 15 residues. In DNA, the CDR3 is TGTGCCAGCAGTTTAGGGGCTTCCTCTGGAAACACCATATATTTT. Protein sequence: CASSLGASSGNTIYF.

This clone showed up just a few times. The chain employs TRBV27 and TRBJ1-5, with TRBD1 matching 7 bases. Unmatched junction bases numbered 2, after V lost 6 bases and J lost 3 bases. CDR1 and CDR2 from the germline V gene are MNHEY and SMNVEV (reference sequence). This CDR3 contains 13 residues. CDR3 loop: CASRQGTNQPQHF. The CDR3 bases are TGTGCCAGCAGACAGGGGACCAATCAGCCCCAGCATTTT.

This clone was recorded a few times. The rearrangement links TRBV5-1 to TRBJ2-1; 8 bases are shared with TRBD2. Germline values: CDR1 SGHRS, CDR2 YFSETQ. CDR3 length: 15 amino acids. V dropped 0 bases and J dropped 5; count of bases not matched to a gene: 4. Here the CDR3 reads CASSLVIAGNNEQFF. The CDR3 bases are TGCGCCAGCAGCTTGGTAATAGCGGGGAACAATGAGCAGTTCTTC.

The chain carries TRBV6-6 and TRBJ2-3; 9 nucleotides agree with TRBD2. Germline V gene data show CDR1 as MNHNY and CDR2 as SVGAGI (reference sequence). V was pared by 6 bases and J by 4 bases, with 5 bases of the junction left unmatched. The CDR3 is made up of 14 amino acids. Written as DNA, the CDR3 is TGTGCCAGCAGATCGACTAGCGGCCCAGATACGCAGTATTTT. The encoded protein is CASRSTSGPDTQYF.

V is TRBV5-6 and J is TRBJ2-1; 8 bases agree with TRBD2. The germline V gene encodes CDR1 SGHDT and CDR2 YYEEEE. This CDR3 contains 16 residues. The ends lost 4 bases at V and 5 bases at J; junction bases unmatched: 11. The CDR3 spells CASSHRLRTSHNEQFF. The CDR3 nucleotides are TGTGCCAGCAGCCACCGCTTACGGACTAGCCACAATGAGCAGTTCTTC.

The J gene is TRBJ1-4, the V gene TRBV6-1; possible D gene TRBD1, 6 bases. V lost 0 bases, J lost 6 bases, and 8 bases lay in between. The CDR3 loop spans 14 amino acids. The germline V gene encodes CDR1 MNHNS and CDR2 SASEGT. In DNA, the CDR3 is TGTGCCAGCAGTGAAGCGGGGGCGGATGAAAAACTGTTTTTT. Its protein is CASSEAGADEKLFF.

The chain couples TRBV5-4 to TRBJ2-1; 10 nucleotides align to TRBD2. The CDR3 runs 16 residues. V was pared by 0 bases and J by 4 bases, with 4 bases of the junction left unmatched. The germline CDR1 and CDR2 sequences are SGHNT and YYREEE (reference sequence). The CDR3 reads CASSLGTSGGYNEQFF. The CDR3 nucleotides are TGTGCCAGCAGCTTGGGGACTAGCGGAGGTTACAATGAGCAGTTCTTC.

The chain has TRBV10-3 and TRBJ2-6; 9 nucleotides match TRBD1. The J segment lost 4 bases and the V segment lost 10 bases, leaving 11 bases of the junction unmatched. The CDR3 contains 16 residues. Germline V gene sequence: CDR1 ENHRY, CDR2 SYGVKD. CDR3 sequence (DNA): TGTGCCACTGCTCGGTCACAGGGGGCCGGGGCCAACGTCCTGACTTTC. Translating gives CATARSQGAGANVLTF.

The V and J genes are TRBV29-1 and TRBJ1-2; the D gene is possibly TRBD1 (5 bases). Trimming pared 4 bases from V and 5 bases from J, leaving 14 bases between. The germline V gene has CDR1 SQVTM and CDR2 ANQGSEA. This CDR3 comprises 13 residues. The CDR3 loop reads CSVGAPGEYGYTF. The CDR3 DNA is TGCAGCGTTGGGGCGCCGGGGGAATATGGCTACACCTTC.

The CDR3 here is CASSLVGLGLAGMGNEQFF. DNA of the CDR3: TGTGCCAGCAGCTTAGTTGGGTTAGGACTAGCGGGGATGGGGAATGAGCAGTTCTTC. The chain links TRBV11-2 to TRBJ2-1, with TRBD2 identical over 12 bases. The length of the CDR3 is 19 residues. Germline assignment: CDR1 SGHAT and CDR2 FQNNGV. V lost 1 base to trimming and J lost 7 bases; unmatched junction nucleotides: 14.

This chain uses TRBV10-2 with TRBJ1-6, with unresolved D. This CDR3 region has 14 residues. The germline V and J ends were trimmed by 0 bases and 7 bases, with 7 bases remaining between them. Germline V gene data show CDR1 as WSHSY and CDR2 as SAAADI. The DNA of the CDR3 is TGCGCCAGCAGTGAGTCGAGCCCGAATTCACCCCTCCACTTT. It specifies CASSESSPNSPLHF.

This clone came up a few times. The V call is TRBV11-2, the J call TRBJ2-1; D may be TRBD1 (6 bases). Germline CDR1 and CDR2: SGHAT and FQNNGV. The length of the CDR3 is 13 residues. V was cut by 5 bases and J by 15 bases, with 20 bases left in between. The CDR3 loop is CASSGQQGFQGFF. In DNA form, the CDR3 reads TGTGCCAGCAGCGGACAACAGGGATTTCAAGGGTTCTTC.

This clone was recorded a few times. The chain's CDR3 is CASRATGISYEQYF. CDR3 sequence (DNA): TGTGCCAGCAGGGCGACAGGGATCTCCTACGAGCAGTACTTC. This chain links TRBV25-1 with TRBJ2-7; 7 bases map to TRBD1. V lost 6 bases and J lost 0; bases outside the gene matches: 5. CDR1 MGHDK and CDR2 SYGVNS come from the germline V gene. This CDR3 is 14 amino acids long.

V usage is TRBV21-1 and J usage is TRBJ2-7; TRBD2, as called in the table, went unchecked against the DNA. TRBV21-1 is a pseudogene locus. The CDR3 is made up of 14 amino acids. CDR3 coding DNA: TGTGCCAGCAGCAAAGCCCTCGAGGCCTACGAGCAGTACTTC. Its translation: CASSKALEAYEQYF.

The chain joins TRBV28 to TRBJ2-1, with 7 bases that match TRBD2. The germline V gene has CDR1 MDHEN and CDR2 SYDVKM. The CDR3 loop spans 18 amino acids. Trimming took 5 bases from V and 5 from J; bases not matched to a gene: 18. The CDR3 region has the DNA TGTGCCAGCAGTGCCCTTCTAAACCTTTTGCGGGGGAACAATGAGCAGTTCTTC. It codes for CASSALLNLLRGNNEQFF. Filled out from reference TRBV28 and TRBJ2-1, the complete variable domain reads DVKVTQSSRYLVKRTGEKVFLECVQDMDHENMFWYRQDPGLGLRLIYFSYDVKMKEKGDIPEGYSVSREKKERFSLILESASTNQTSMYLCASSALLNLLRGNNEQFFGPGTRLTVL.

The V and J genes are TRBV30 and TRBJ1-4; possible D gene TRBD1, 5 bases. There are 13 residues in the CDR3. The V end was cut by 1 base, the J end by 4 bases, with 7 bases between. Germline CDR1 GTSNPN, CDR2 SVGIG (reference sequence). The CDR3 sequence is CAWSDDSNEKLFF. CDR3 nucleotide sequence: TGTGCCTGGAGTGATGACAGTAATGAAAAACTGTTTTTT.